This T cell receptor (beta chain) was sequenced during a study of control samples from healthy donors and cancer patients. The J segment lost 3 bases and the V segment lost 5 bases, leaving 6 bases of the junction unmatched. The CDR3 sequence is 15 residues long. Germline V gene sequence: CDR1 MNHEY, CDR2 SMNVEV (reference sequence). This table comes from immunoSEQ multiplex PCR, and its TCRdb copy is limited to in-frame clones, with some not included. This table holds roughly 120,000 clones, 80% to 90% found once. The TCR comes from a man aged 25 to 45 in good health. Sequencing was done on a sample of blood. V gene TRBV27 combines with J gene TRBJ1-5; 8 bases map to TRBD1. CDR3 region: CASSPQDRVNQPQHF. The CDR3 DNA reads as TGTGCCAGCAGTCCTCAGGACAGGGTCAATCAGCCCCAGCATTTT.